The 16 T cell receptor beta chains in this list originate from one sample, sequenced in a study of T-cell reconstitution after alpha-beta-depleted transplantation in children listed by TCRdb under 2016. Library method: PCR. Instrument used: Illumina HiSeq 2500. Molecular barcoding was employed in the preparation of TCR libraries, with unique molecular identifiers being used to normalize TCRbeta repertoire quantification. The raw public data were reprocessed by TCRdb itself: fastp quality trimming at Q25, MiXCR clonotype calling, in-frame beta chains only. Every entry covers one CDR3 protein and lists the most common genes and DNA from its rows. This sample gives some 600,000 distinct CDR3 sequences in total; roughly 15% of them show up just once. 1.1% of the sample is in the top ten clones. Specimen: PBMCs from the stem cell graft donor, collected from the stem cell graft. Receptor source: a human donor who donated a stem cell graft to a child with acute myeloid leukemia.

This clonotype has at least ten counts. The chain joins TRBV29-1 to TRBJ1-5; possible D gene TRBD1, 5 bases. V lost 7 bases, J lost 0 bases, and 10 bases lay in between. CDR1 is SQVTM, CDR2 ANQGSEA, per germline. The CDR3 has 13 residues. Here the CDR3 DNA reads TGCAGCGCCGGCGGGGGTAGCAATCAGCCCCAGCATTTT. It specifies CSAGGGSNQPQHF.

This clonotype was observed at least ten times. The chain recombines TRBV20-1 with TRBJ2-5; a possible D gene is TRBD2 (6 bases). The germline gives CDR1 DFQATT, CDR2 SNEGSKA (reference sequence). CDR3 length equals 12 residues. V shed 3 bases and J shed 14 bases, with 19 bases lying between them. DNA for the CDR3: TGCAGTGCTAGCGGGGGACGGATCGTTGGATACTTC. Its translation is CSASGGRIVGYF.

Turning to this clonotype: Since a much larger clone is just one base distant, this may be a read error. DNA for the CDR3: TGTGCCAGCAGTTACCACGAGAGCTACGAGCAGTACGTC. This translates into CASSYHESYEQYV. The J gene is TRBJ2-7, the V gene TRBV6-2 or TRBV6-3; no definite D call. The germline CDR1 and CDR2 sequences are MNHEY and SVGEGT. The CDR3 is 13 residues long. The germline V and J ends were trimmed by 2 bases and 3 bases, with 8 bases remaining between them.

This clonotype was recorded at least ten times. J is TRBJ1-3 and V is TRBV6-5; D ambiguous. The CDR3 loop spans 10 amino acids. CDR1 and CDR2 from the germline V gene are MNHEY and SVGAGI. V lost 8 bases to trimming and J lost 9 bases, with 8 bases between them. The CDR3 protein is CASGEGTIYF. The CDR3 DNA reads TGTGCCAGCGGGGAGGGCACCATATATTTT.

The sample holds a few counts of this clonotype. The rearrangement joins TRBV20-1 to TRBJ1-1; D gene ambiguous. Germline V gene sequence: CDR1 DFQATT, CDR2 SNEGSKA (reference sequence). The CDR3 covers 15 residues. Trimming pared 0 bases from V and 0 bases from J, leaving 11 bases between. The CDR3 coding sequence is TGCAGTGCTAGAGATCCCCGAACCTTGAACACTGAAGCTTTCTTT. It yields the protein CSARDPRTLNTEAFF.

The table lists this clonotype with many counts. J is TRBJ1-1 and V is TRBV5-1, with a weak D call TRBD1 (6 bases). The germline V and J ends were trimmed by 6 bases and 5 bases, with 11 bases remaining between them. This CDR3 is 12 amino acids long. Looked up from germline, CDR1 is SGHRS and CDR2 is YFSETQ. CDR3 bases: TGCGCCAGCATGACAGGTGGGACTGAAGCTTTCTTT. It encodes CASMTGGTEAFF.

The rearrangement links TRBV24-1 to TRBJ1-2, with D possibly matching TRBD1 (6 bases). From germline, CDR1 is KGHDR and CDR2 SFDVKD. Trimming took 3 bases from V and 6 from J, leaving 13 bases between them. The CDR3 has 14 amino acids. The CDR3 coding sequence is TGTGCCACCAGTGATACACAGGGTCGGCATGGCTACACCTTC. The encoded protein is CATSDTQGRHGYTF.

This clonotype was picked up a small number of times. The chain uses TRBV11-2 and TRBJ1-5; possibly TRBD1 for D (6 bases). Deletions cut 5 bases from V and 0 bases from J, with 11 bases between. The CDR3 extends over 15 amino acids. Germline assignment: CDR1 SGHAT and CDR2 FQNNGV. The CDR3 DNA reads TGTGCCAGCAGCCCCTCAGGGGATAGCAATCAGCCCCAGCATTTT. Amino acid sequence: CASSPSGDSNQPQHF.

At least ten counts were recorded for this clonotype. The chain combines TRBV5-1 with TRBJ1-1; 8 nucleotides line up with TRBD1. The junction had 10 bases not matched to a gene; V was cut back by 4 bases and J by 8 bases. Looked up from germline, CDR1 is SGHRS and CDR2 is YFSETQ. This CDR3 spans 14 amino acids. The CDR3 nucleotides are TGCGCCAGCAGCACCGGACAGGGCGCACTGGAAGCTTTCTTT. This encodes CASSTGQGALEAFF.

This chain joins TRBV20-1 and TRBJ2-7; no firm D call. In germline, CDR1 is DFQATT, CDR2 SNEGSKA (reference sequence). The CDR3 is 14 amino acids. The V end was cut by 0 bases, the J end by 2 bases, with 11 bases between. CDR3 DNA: TGCAGTGCTAGAGATCGAGAGACAACCTACGAGCAGTACTTC. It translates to CSARDRETTYEQYF.

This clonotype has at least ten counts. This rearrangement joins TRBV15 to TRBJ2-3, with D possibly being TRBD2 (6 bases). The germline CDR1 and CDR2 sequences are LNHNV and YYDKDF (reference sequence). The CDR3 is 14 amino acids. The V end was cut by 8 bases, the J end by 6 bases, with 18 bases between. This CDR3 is CATAERSGEDTQYF. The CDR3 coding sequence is TGTGCCACCGCGGAACGATCGGGGGAGGATACGCAGTATTTT. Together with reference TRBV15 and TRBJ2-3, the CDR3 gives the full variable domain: DAMVIQNPRYQVTQFGKPVTLSCSQTLNHNVMYWYQQKSSQAPKLLFHYYDKDFNNEADTPDNFQSRRPNTSFCFLDIRSPGLGDTAMYLCATAERSGEDTQYFGPGTRLTVL.

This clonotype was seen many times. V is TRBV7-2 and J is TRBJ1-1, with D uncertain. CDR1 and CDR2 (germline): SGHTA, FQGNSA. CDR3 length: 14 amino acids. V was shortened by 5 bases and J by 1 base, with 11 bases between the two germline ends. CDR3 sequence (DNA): TGTGCCAGCAGCCAACAAGGTGGGAACACTGAAGCTTTCTTT. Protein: CASSQQGGNTEAFF.

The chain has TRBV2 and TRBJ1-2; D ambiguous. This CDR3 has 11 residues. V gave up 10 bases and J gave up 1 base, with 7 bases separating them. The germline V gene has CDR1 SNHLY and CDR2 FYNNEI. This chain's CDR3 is CAKGVNYGYTF. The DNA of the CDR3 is TGTGCCAAGGGAGTTAACTATGGCTACACCTTC.

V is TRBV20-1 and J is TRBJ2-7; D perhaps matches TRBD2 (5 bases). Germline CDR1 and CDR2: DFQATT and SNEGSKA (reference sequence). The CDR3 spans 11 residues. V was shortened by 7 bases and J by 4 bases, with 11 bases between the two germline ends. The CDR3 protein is CSGGVGYEQYF. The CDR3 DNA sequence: TGCAGTGGGGGAGTCGGTTACGAGCAGTACTTC.

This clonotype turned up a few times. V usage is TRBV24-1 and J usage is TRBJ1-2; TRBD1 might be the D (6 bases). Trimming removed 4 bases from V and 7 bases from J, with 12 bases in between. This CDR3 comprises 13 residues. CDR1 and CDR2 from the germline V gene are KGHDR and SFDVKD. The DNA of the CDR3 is TGTGCCACCAGTGACTGGGGGGGCCGTGGCTACACCTTC. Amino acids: CATSDWGGRGYTF.

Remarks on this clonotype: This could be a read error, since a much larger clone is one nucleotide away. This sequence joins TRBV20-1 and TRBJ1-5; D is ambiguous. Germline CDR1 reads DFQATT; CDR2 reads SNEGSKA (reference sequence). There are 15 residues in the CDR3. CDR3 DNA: TGCGGTGCTAGAGAGGGTGGATTTAGCAATCAGCCCCAGCATTTT. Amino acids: CGAREGGFSNQPQHF.